This passage covers 17 T cell receptor beta chains from one sample sequenced in a study of Ad26.COV2.S vaccination and SARS-CoV-2 variants. Treatment of the sample: 15 to 20 received Ad26.COV2.S at low or high dose, single or two shots; a few received placebo; per-sample allocation not given. Samples analyzed were those drawn on day 63 after the first vaccine or placebo injection. Sequencing used immunoSEQ multiplex PCR; TCRdb keeps in-frame clones, though not all of them. In the table there are some 240,000 clones, 87% of which are singletons. The sample was peripheral blood, taken in a trial of Ad26.COV2.S vaccine versus placebo. Source of these receptors: a person between 18 and 65 years old who received the Ad26.COV2.S COVID-19 vaccine or a placebo.

The chain recombines TRBV5-1 with TRBJ1-1; D unresolved. In germline, CDR1 is SGHRS, CDR2 YFSETQ. This CDR3 has 12 residues. Deletions cut 0 bases from V and 9 bases from J, with 9 bases between. CDR3 nucleotides: TGCGCCAGCAGCTTGGCTACTGAGAAAGCTTTCTTT. Protein product: CASSLATEKAFF.

The rearrangement uses TRBV4-2 and TRBJ1-4; 8 bases are a match to TRBD1. J gave up 4 bases and V 0 bases, and 4 bases lay outside the gene matches. Germline V gene data show CDR1 as LGHNA and CDR2 as YNFKEQ. The CDR3 covers 16 residues. The CDR3 nucleotides read TGTGCCAGCAGCCAAGACGGGACAGGAGATAATGAAAAACTGTTTTTT. Its translation: CASSQDGTGDNEKLFF.

The chain employs TRBV5-6 and TRBJ2-5; D is ambiguous. Trimming removed 2 bases from V and 5 bases from J, with 22 bases in between. Germline-derived CDR1 and CDR2 are SGHDT and YYEEEE. CDR3 length equals 17 residues. The CDR3 loop is CASSFFHRWLVGETQYF. CDR3 bases: TGTGCCAGCAGCTTTTTTCACCGTTGGTTGGTGGGGGAGACCCAGTACTTC.

The CDR3 is CASSLGPSGEQFF. The CDR3 coding sequence is TGTGCCAGCAGCTTAGGTCCCAGCGGGGAGCAGTTCTTC. The chain uses TRBV7-3 and TRBJ2-1; TRBD2 is a possible D gene (6 bases). The CDR3 totals 13 residues. Germline loops: CDR1 SGHTA, CDR2 FQGTGA. V gave up 2 bases and J gave up 10 bases, with 12 bases separating them.

The V and J genes are TRBV7-2 and TRBJ1-2; 7 bases fit TRBD1. Germline V lookup: CDR1 SGHTA, CDR2 FQGNSA. The V segment lost 4 bases and the J segment 4 bases; nucleotides outside the gene matches: 6. The CDR3 has 14 residues. The CDR3 sequence is CASSSRDRIYGYTF. In DNA form, the CDR3 reads TGTGCCAGCAGCTCCCGGGACAGAATCTATGGCTACACCTTC. The full variable domain, in which reference TRBV7-2 and TRBJ1-2 provide the parts outside the CDR3, is GAGVSQSPSNKVTEKGKDVELRCDPISGHTALYWYRQSLGQGLEFLIYFQGNSAPDKSGLPSDRFSAERTGGSVSTLTIQRTQQEDSAVYLCASSSRDRIYGYTFGSGTRLTVV.

V and J are TRBV4-2 and TRBJ1-5; D might be TRBD1 (5 bases). The V gene lost 2 bases and the J gene lost 7 bases, with 9 bases spanning the gap. The CDR3 is 13 amino acids. Germline assignment: CDR1 LGHNA and CDR2 YNFKEQ. The CDR3 loop reads CASSQFDSQPQHF. The CDR3 DNA reads as TGTGCCAGCAGCCAATTCGACAGCCAGCCCCAGCATTTT.

This chain links TRBV7-9 with TRBJ1-1; tentative D call: TRBD1 (5 bases). The CDR3 is 12 residues long. V lost 3 bases and J lost 6, with 8 bases in between. Germline assignment: CDR1 SEHNR and CDR2 FQNEAQ (reference sequence). The CDR3 loop reads CASSFPGAEAFF. CDR3 sequence (DNA): TGTGCCAGCAGCTTCCCGGGGGCTGAAGCTTTCTTT.

This chain uses TRBV2 with TRBJ1-5; D call uncertain. CDR1 SNHLY and CDR2 FYNNEI come from the germline V gene. The CDR3 loop spans 14 amino acids. V was pared by 5 bases and J by 1 base, with 9 bases between. The CDR3 loop is CASSTDGSNQPQHF. CDR3 sequence (DNA): TGTGCCAGCAGTACCGACGGGAGCAATCAGCCCCAGCATTTT.

This clone has just a few counts. The chain couples TRBV30 to TRBJ1-1; tentatively, D is TRBD1 (6 bases). This CDR3 is built from 15 residues. V was pared by 0 bases and J by 1 base, with 12 bases between. Germline V gene sequence: CDR1 GTSNPN, CDR2 SVGIG (reference sequence). CDR3 bases: TGTGCCTGGAGTGTGGGAGTGGGACAGAACACTGAAGCTTTCTTT. Translated, it gives CAWSVGVGQNTEAFF. The whole variable domain, filled in from reference TRBV30 and TRBJ1-1, reads SQTIHQWPATLVQPVGSPLSLECTVEGTSNPNLYWYRQAAGRGLQLLFYSVGIGQISSEVPQNLSASRPQDRQFILSSKKLLLSDSGFYLCAWSVGVGQNTEAFFGQGTRLTVV.

This clone has only a few counts. The chain carries TRBV12-3 or TRBV12-4 and TRBJ1-2, with D possibly TRBD1 on 6 matching bases. Trimming pared 3 bases from V and 2 bases from J, leaving 7 bases between. This CDR3 contains 13 residues. The CDR3, as DNA: TGTGCCAGCAGTTTGGACAGAAACTATGGCTACACCTTC. Encoded protein: CASSLDRNYGYTF.

The rearrangement uses TRBV20-1 and TRBJ1-1; no clear D gene. V was trimmed by 5 bases and J by 5 bases, leaving 6 bases between them. Germline CDR1 DFQATT, CDR2 SNEGSKA (reference sequence). CDR3 length: 10 amino acids. The CDR3 region is CSALGTEAFF. DNA of the CDR3: TGCAGTGCTTTGGGGACTGAAGCTTTCTTT.

V and J are TRBV6-5 and TRBJ1-2; 8 nucleotides match TRBD1. J gave up 7 bases and V 2 bases, and 6 bases lay outside the gene matches. Looked up from germline, CDR1 is MNHEY and CDR2 is SVGAGI. CDR3 length equals 14 residues. CDR3 protein: CASSYTGTGFGYTF. The CDR3 bases are TGTGCCAGCAGTTACACCGGGACAGGCTTTGGCTACACCTTC.

The gene calls are TRBV18 and TRBJ2-1; 9 bases are shared with TRBD2. CDR1 KGHSH and CDR2 LQKENI come from the germline V gene. The trim removed 6 bases at V and 6 bases at J, leaving 12 bases unmatched. This CDR3 spans 16 amino acids. The CDR3 reads CASSPQSGLAVNEQFF. The DNA of the CDR3 is TGTGCCAGCTCTCCTCAGTCGGGACTAGCTGTCAATGAGCAGTTCTTC.

The gene calls are TRBV6-5 and TRBJ1-4, with D perhaps TRBD1 (6 bases). V dropped 6 bases and J dropped 4 bases, with 12 bases sitting between them. Per germline, CDR1 MNHEY and CDR2 SVGAGI. The CDR3 is 14 residues long. The CDR3 sequence: CASSVTGVNEKLFF. CDR3 in DNA: TGTGCCAGCAGCGTGACAGGAGTTAATGAAAAACTGTTTTTT.

The chain couples TRBV3-1 (or the pseudogene TRBV3-2) to TRBJ2-3, with a tentative D call TRBD2 (5 bases). V was cut by 2 bases and J by 6 bases, with 9 bases left in between. The CDR3 loop spans 13 amino acids. The germline V gene has CDR1 LGHDT and CDR2 YNNKEL (reference sequence). The CDR3 DNA follows: TGTGCCAGCAGCCAAAACCGGAGGGATACGCAGTATTTT. Residues: CASSQNRRDTQYF.

The chain joins TRBV3-1 (or the pseudogene TRBV3-2) to TRBJ2-3, with TRBD1 matching 7 bases. This CDR3 has 17 amino acids. Germline V CDR1 and CDR2: LGHDT, YNNKEL (reference sequence). V lost 1 base and J lost 6; bases outside the gene matches: 13. CDR3 loop: CASSQVRRQGTGDTQYF. The CDR3 DNA sequence: TGTGCCAGCAGCCAAGTCCGCCGACAGGGAACGGGGGATACGCAGTATTTT.

This sequence joins TRBV6-1 and TRBJ1-1; 7 bases are shared with TRBD1. Per germline, CDR1 MNHNS and CDR2 SASEGT. V was clipped by 5 bases and J by 1 base; unmatched bases: 4. The CDR3 extends over 14 amino acids. The DNA of the CDR3 is TGTGCCAGCAGTAAAAGGACAGGGAACACTGAAGCTTTCTTT. Its protein is CASSKRTGNTEAFF.